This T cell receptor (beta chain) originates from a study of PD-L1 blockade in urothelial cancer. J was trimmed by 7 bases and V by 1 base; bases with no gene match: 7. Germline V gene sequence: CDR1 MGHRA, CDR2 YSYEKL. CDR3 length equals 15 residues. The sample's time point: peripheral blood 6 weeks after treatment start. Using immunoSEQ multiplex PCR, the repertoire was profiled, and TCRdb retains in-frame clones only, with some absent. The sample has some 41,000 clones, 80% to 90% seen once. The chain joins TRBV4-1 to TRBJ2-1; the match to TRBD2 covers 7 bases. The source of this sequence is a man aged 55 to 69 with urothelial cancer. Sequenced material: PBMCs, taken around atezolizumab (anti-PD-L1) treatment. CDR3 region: CASSQGTSPWNEQFF. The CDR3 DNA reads TGCGCCAGCAGCCAAGGGACTAGTCCTTGGAATGAGCAGTTCTTC.